This paragraph covers one T cell receptor beta chain sequence. The data are from a study of blood T cell repertoires in COVID-19. About the research overall: Both acute and convalescent COVID-19 samples were obtained from the United States, Italy and Spain. From T cells, B-cell-depleted T cells, or PBMCs came the material, which was cDNA or gDNA.

CDR3 size: 15 residues. Germline CDR1 and CDR2: LNHDA and SQIVND (reference sequence). The trim removed 5 bases at V and 4 bases at J, leaving 7 bases unmatched. Under the authors' procedure: The assay estimated nucleated cells by amplifying reference gene primers. Using immunoSEQ multiplex PCR, the repertoire was profiled, and TCRdb retains in-frame clones only, with some absent. The DNA was the basis for D and trimming; V, J and clone size are from that table. Here the sample spans under 250,000 clones, more than 70% being singletons. Sample: peripheral blood. The TCR originated in a human donor in a cohort sampled during active COVID-19. The chain is built from TRBV19 and TRBJ2-3, with 9 bases identical to TRBD2. The DNA for the CDR3 is TGTGCCAGTAGTTTGCGGGGGGGGAGTGCAGATACGCAGTATTTT. It codes for CASSLRGGSADTQYF.